This TCR beta chain comes out of a study of blood T cell repertoires in COVID-19. Overall study: The cDNA or gDNA used as material had been derived from T cells, B-cell-depleted T cells, or PBMCs.

The germline V gene encodes CDR1 SNHLY and CDR2 FYNNEI. The CDR3 spans 14 residues. V shed 6 bases, J shed 0 bases, and the junction held 2 bases outside the gene matches. Original data processing: Estimates of nucleated cell counts were drawn from the amplification of reference gene primers. Produced via immunoSEQ multiplex PCR; TCRdb's table is partial and in-frame only. V and J calls and clone size follow that table, whereas D and trimming were derived from the DNA. Of approximately 210,000 clones in the sample, about nine tenths were seen once. This clonotype was sampled from a man between 50 and 59 years old with COVID-19, enrolled during active disease. What was sequenced was peripheral blood. The J gene is TRBJ1-1, the V gene TRBV2; 9 bases align to TRBD1. The CDR3 DNA reads as TGTGCCAGCAGGGGGGACAGGGTGAACACTGAAGCTTTCTTT. Protein sequence: CASRGDRVNTEAFF.